The TCR beta chain under discussion was sequenced for a study of beta chain features in type 1 diabetes. Findings and caveats of the study: Across all four CD4+ subsets, people with type 1 diabetes showed modestly shorter TCRB CDR3s.

As regards this clone: Its specificity is unknown.

The sequenced template was cDNA made from the entire isolated RNA. Libraries were prepared by immunoSEQ multiplex PCR; TCRdb keeps only in-frame clonotypes and omits some of them. The sample includes 150,000 to 180,000 clones, about 7.3% seen only once; the top ten take 0.65%. Sequencing was carried out using central memory CD4+ T cells from blood. This clonotype was obtained from a man younger than 35 in good health.

CDR3 in DNA: TGCGCCAGCAGCGCTCAGGGGCTGAACACTGAAGCTTTCTTT. Encoded protein: CASSAQGLNTEAFF. The chain uses TRBV5-1 and TRBJ1-1; maybe TRBD1 (6 bases). V lost 4 bases to trimming and J lost 0 bases, with 10 bases between them. This CDR3 comprises 14 residues. CDR1 and CDR2 from the germline V gene are SGHRS and YFSETQ.